This is a list of T cell receptor beta chains from one sample in a study of blood T cell repertoires in COVID-19. Generated by immunoSEQ multiplex PCR, the TCRdb table keeps only in-frame clones and is missing some. The data show 150,000 to 200,000 clones, roughly 80% seen once. Material for sequencing was PBMCs or T cells enriched from blood (not recorded which). Receptors were obtained from a man aged 35 to 55 who had recovered from COVID-19. The CDR3 runs from the conserved cysteine through the conserved F or W. The D gene is left open where the match is weak. A row's size may be missing; if present it is once, few, many or a size class.

>TRBJ1-5|-|-|TRBV28
CASSLRTTNNQPQHF
TGTGCCAGCAGTTTACGGACAACCAACAATCAGCCCCAGCATTTT
>TRBJ2-3|-|TRBD2|TRBV19
CASLQSGGTDTQYF
TGTGCCAGCCTACAGAGCGGGGGCACAGATACGCAGTATTTT
>TRBJ2-5|-|TRBD2|TRBV7-3
CASSSTPGLAGGMAQYF
TGTGCCAGCAGCTCTACCCCGGGACTAGCGGGAGGCATGGCCCAGTACTTC
>TRBJ2-5|-|TRBD2|TRBV10-2
CATSTSGRRETQYF
TGCGCCACCTCGACTAGCGGGAGGCGTGAGACCCAGTACTTC
>TRBJ2-2|-|TRBD1|TRBV15
CATSRAAGTVITGELFF
TGTGCCACCAGCAGAGCGGCCGGGACAGTGATCACCGGGGAGCTGTTTTTT
>TRBJ1-1|-|-|TRBV28
CASRGHTMYTEAFF
TGTGCCAGCAGGGGACACACGATGTACACTGAAGCTTTCTTT
>TRBJ1-1|once|TRBD1|TRBV10-3
CAITTTGVVTEAFF
TGTGCCATCACCACGACAGGGGTTGTCACTGAAGCTTTCTTT
>TRBJ2-5|-|-|TRBV3-1/TRBV3-2
CASSDLASGGWEGTQYF
TGTGCCAGCAGCGACTTGGCGTCAGGAGGGTGGGAAGGGACCCAGTACTTC
>TRBJ1-4|-|TRBD1|TRBV30
CAWSGLGQGGEKLFF
TGTGCCTGGAGTGGGCTCGGACAGGGTGGGGAAAAACTGTTTTTT
>TRBJ2-2|few|-|TRBV5-1
CASSLARHSTGELFF
TGCGCCAGCAGCTTGGCCAGACACTCCACCGGGGAGCTGTTTTTT
>TRBJ1-2|-|-|TRBV4-3
CASSHRLDFRGSGDGYTF
TGCGCCAGCAGCCACCGCCTTGACTTTAGGGGTTCTGGCGATGGCTACACCTTC
>TRBJ2-1|-|-|TRBV7-2
CATMAGAYNEQFF
TGTGCCACCATGGCTGGGGCGTACAATGAGCAGTTCTTC
>TRBJ2-1|-|-|TRBV9
CASSVRVAQYNEQFF
TGTGCCAGCAGCGTGAGGGTAGCACAGTACAATGAGCAGTTCTTC
>TRBJ2-5|-|-|TRBV11-2
CASSYPLGETQYF
TGTGCCAGCAGCTACCCGCTCGGAGAGACCCAGTACTTC
>TRBJ2-7|-|TRBD1|TRBV10-3
CAISEPTGISYEQYF
TGTGCCATCAGTGAGCCGACAGGGATCTCCTACGAGCAGTACTTC
>TRBJ2-5|-|TRBD2|TRBV29-1
CSVDSGVDSGRDETQYF
TGCAGCGTTGATTCCGGGGTGGATAGCGGGAGAGATGAGACCCAGTACTTC
>TRBJ2-1|-|-|TRBV30
CAWSVAGPSYNEQFF
TGTGCCTGGAGTGTAGCGGGCCCCTCCTACAATGAGCAGTTCTTC
>TRBJ1-1|once|-|TRBV12-5
CASGRTLEANTEAFF
TGTGCTAGTGGTCGGACACTCGAGGCGAACACTGAAGCTTTCTTT
>TRBJ2-7|-|-|TRBV9
CASSVLGSSYEQYF
TGTGCCAGCAGCGTACTAGGGAGCTCCTACGAGCAGTACTTC
>TRBJ2-3|-|-|TRBV7-8
CASSSFKGPDTQYF
TGTGCCAGCAGCTCCTTTAAGGGGCCAGATACGCAGTATTTT
>TRBJ2-7|-|TRBD1|TRBV4-3
CASSHRTGGASYEQYF
TGCGCCAGCAGCCATCGGACAGGGGGAGCCTCCTACGAGCAGTACTTC
>TRBJ2-6|-|-|TRBV9
CASSVGQLGANVLTF
TGTGCCAGCAGCGTAGGACAGCTCGGGGCCAACGTCCTGACTTTC
>TRBJ2-1|-|-|TRBV7-2
CASSSGQVRVNEQFF
TGTGCCAGCAGCTCCGGTCAAGTGCGCGTCAATGAGCAGTTCTTC
>TRBJ2-5|-|-|TRBV5-5
CASSLDWSRETQYF
TGTGCCAGCAGCTTGGATTGGAGCCGGGAGACCCAGTACTTC
>TRBJ2-3|-|TRBD2|TRBV11-3
CASSLEGGRDTQYF
TGTGCCAGCAGCTTAGAGGGAGGGCGAGATACGCAGTATTTT